These 8 T cell receptor beta chains were sequenced from one sample in a study of blood T cell repertoires in COVID-19. The assay was immunoSEQ multiplex PCR, and TCRdb's table has in-frame clones only and misses some. The table includes 130,000 to 150,000 clones, over 75% detected once. The sample comprised peripheral blood. The receptors stem from a woman aged 55-70 years with COVID-19, enrolled during active disease.

This clone has a single count. The junction departs from the called germline gene at one end, perhaps through a read error. V usage is TRBV2 and J usage is TRBJ2-2; 8 nucleotides agree with TRBD2. Germline V lookup: CDR1 SNHLY, CDR2 FYNNEI. The CDR3 length is 15 residues. The CDR3 nucleotides read TGTGCCAGCAGCGAAGCGAGCGGGGGTATCGGGGAGCTGTTTTTT. This encodes CASSEASGGIGELFF. The complete variable domain, with remaining parts taken from reference TRBV2 and TRBJ2-2, reads EPEVTQTPSHQVTQMGQEVILRCVPISNHLYFYWYRQILGQKVEFLVSFYNNEISEKSEIFDDQFSVERPDGSNFTLKIRSTKLEDSAMYFCASSEASGGIGELFFGEGSRLTVL.

The chain carries TRBV6-5 and TRBJ2-7, with TRBD1 as a possible D gene (5 bases). The germline V gene has CDR1 MNHEY and CDR2 SVGAGI. This CDR3 is 14 amino acids long. Trimming removed 4 bases from V and 9 bases from J, with 19 bases in between. The CDR3 region is CASSLDLTAPGQYF. CDR3 DNA sequence: TGTGCCAGCAGTTTGGATCTGACAGCTCCGGGGCAGTACTTC.

The chain is built from TRBV12-3 or TRBV12-4 and TRBJ2-2; D is undetermined. V lost 6 bases, J lost 2 bases, and 7 bases lay in between. CDR3 length equals 13 residues. CDR3 loop: CASSYANTGELFF. In DNA, the CDR3 is TGTGCCAGCAGCTACGCAAACACCGGGGAGCTGTTTTTT.

V and J are TRBV2 and TRBJ2-1; 11 nucleotides agree with TRBD2. The V and J ends lost 5 bases and 2 bases, in that order; junction bases with no gene match: 2. The CDR3 sequence is 15 residues long. Per the germline V gene, CDR1 is SNHLY and CDR2 is FYNNEI. CDR3 sequence: CASSYSGGAYNEQFF. CDR3 DNA sequence: TGTGCCAGCAGTTATAGCGGGGGGGCCTACAATGAGCAGTTCTTC. Combining the CDR3 with reference TRBV2 and TRBJ2-1 gives the whole variable domain EPEVTQTPSHQVTQMGQEVILRCVPISNHLYFYWYRQILGQKVEFLVSFYNNEISEKSEIFDDQFSVERPDGSNFTLKIRSTKLEDSAMYFCASSYSGGAYNEQFFGPGTRLTVL.

The CDR3 nucleotides read TGTGCCAGCAGTTACATGGACAGACAAGCCTACGAGCAGTACTTC. It translates to CASSYMDRQAYEQYF. This chain connects TRBV6-9 to TRBJ2-7, with D tentatively TRBD1 (6 bases). V was trimmed by 3 bases and J by 2 bases, leaving 14 bases between them. Germline assignment: CDR1 MNHGY and CDR2 SVAAGI. This CDR3 region has 15 residues.

This clone appeared a single time. V usage is TRBV10-3 and J usage is TRBJ2-5, with 8 bases fitting TRBD1. The length of the CDR3 is 15 residues. Trimming removed 2 bases from V and 4 bases from J; junction bases left unmatched: 6. The V gene's germline CDR1 is ENHRY and CDR2 SYGVKD. CDR3 sequence reads: CAISEPRTGRETQYF. CDR3 DNA sequence: TGTGCCATCAGTGAGCCCCGGACAGGGAGAGAGACCCAGTACTTC.

The rearrangement links TRBV5-1 to TRBJ2-1; TRBD2 is a possible D gene (6 bases). The CDR3 runs 14 residues. Germline values: CDR1 SGHRS, CDR2 YFSETQ. The V end lost 0 bases, the J end lost 6 bases, and 10 bases lay between the germline ends. The CDR3 DNA sequence: TGCGCCAGCAGCTTGGAACTAGCTTTCAATGAGCAGTTCTTC. Translating gives CASSLELAFNEQFF.

The chain employs TRBV7-8 and TRBJ1-2, with a weak D call TRBD1 (6 bases). There are 15 residues in the CDR3. Per germline, CDR1 SGHVS and CDR2 FQNEAQ. V was shortened by 0 bases and J by 7 bases, with 15 bases between the two germline ends. The CDR3 DNA follows: TGTGCCAGCAGCTTAGCAGGGGGTGCTGTGGGTGGCTACACCTTC. Amino acid sequence: CASSLAGGAVGGYTF. The whole variable domain, remainder taken from reference TRBV7-8 and TRBJ1-2, is GAGVSQSPRYKVAKRGQDVALRCDPISGHVSLFWYQQALGQGPEFLTYFQNEAQLDKSGLPSDRFFAERPEGSVSTLKIQRTQQEDSAVYLCASSLAGGAVGGYTFGSGTRLTVV.